The 17 T cell receptor beta chains below were found in one sample sequenced in a study of blood T cell repertoires in COVID-19. Here immunoSEQ multiplex PCR was the method, and the copy in TCRdb shows in-frame clones only, minus some. Seen here are fewer than 400,000 clones, 80% to 90% observed once, and the top ten hold roughly 2.3%. Input material: PBMCs or T cells enriched from blood (not recorded which). The receptors were gathered from a young man who had recovered from COVID-19.

This clone showed up just once. This chain links TRBV11-2 with TRBJ2-5; D perhaps matches TRBD1 (7 bases). The CDR3 runs 12 residues. Deletions cut 3 bases from V and 7 bases from J, with 9 bases between. Germline loops: CDR1 SGHAT, CDR2 FQNNGV. CDR3 bases: TGTGCCAGCAGCTTGCAGGGGGGGACCCAGTACTTC. It yields the protein CASSLQGGTQYF.

The rearrangement links TRBV3-1 (or the pseudogene TRBV3-2) to TRBJ2-5; maybe TRBD2 (6 bases). V was clipped by 0 bases and J by 3 bases, with 23 bases between them. The CDR3 sequence is 19 residues long. Germline loops: CDR1 LGHDT, CDR2 YNNKEL (reference sequence). CDR3 region: CASSQDRGTGGDFKETQYF. CDR3 DNA: TGTGCCAGCAGCCAAGATCGTGGGACTGGAGGGGATTTTAAAGAGACCCAGTACTTC.

The rearrangement uses TRBV19 and TRBJ2-1, with 8 positions matching TRBD1. CDR3 length equals 14 residues. Germline CDR1 and CDR2: LNHDA and SQIVND (reference sequence). V shed 8 bases, J shed 7 bases, and the junction held 10 bases outside the gene matches. In DNA, the CDR3 is TGTGCCAGTCTCAGAACCCAGGGGGCGAATGAGCAGTTCTTC. It yields the protein CASLRTQGANEQFF.

A single count supports this clone. V usage is TRBV14 and J usage is TRBJ1-1; D not certain. V lost 4 bases and J lost 7, with 13 bases in between. Germline CDR1 reads SGHDN; CDR2 reads FVKESK. The CDR3 has 13 residues. The CDR3 sequence is CASSPHMEGEAFF. The CDR3 region has the DNA TGTGCCAGCAGCCCCCATATGGAGGGTGAAGCTTTCTTT.

This chain connects TRBV7-9 to TRBJ2-1, with 7 bases that match TRBD2. CDR3 length equals 13 residues. V trimming: 4 bases; J trimming: 10 bases; junction bases outside the gene matches: 7. From germline, CDR1 is SEHNR and CDR2 FQNEAQ (reference sequence). Written as DNA, the CDR3 is TGTGCCAGCAGCTGGGAGGGGACGGGAGAGCAGTTCTTC. This gives the protein CASSWEGTGEQFF.

This chain links TRBV7-8 with TRBJ2-1; a possible D gene is TRBD2 (7 bases). This CDR3 is built from 13 residues. V was clipped by 1 base and J by 13 bases, with 14 bases between them. The germline CDR1 and CDR2 sequences are SGHVS and FQNEAQ. CDR3 amino acids: CASSLVLGGGQFF. The CDR3 nucleotides are TGTGCCAGCAGCTTAGTTTTAGGGGGGGGCCAGTTCTTC.

The genes are TRBV12-3 or TRBV12-4 and TRBJ2-3; D unresolved. The CDR3 totals 13 residues. Trimming left V 3 bases short and J 6 bases short, with 10 bases between. The CDR3, as DNA: TGTGCCAGCAGTTTGCAGTCCCTGGATACGCAGTATTTT. This translates into CASSLQSLDTQYF.

This clone has just one count. CDR3 in DNA: TGTGCCAGCAGCTTTCCCGGGACTAGTAAAGTAGATGAGCAGTTCTTC. It is translated as CASSFPGTSKVDEQFF. The V and J genes are TRBV5-4 and TRBJ2-1, with TRBD2 matching over 8 bases. CDR3 length equals 16 residues. Germline V gene lookup returns CDR1 SGHNT and CDR2 YYREEE (reference sequence). Unmatched junction bases numbered 12, after V lost 2 bases and J lost 8 bases.

The chain recombines TRBV6-5 with TRBJ1-6; D is uncertain. Germline-derived CDR1 and CDR2 are MNHEY and SVGAGI. V dropped 2 bases and J dropped 9 bases, with 11 bases sitting between them. This CDR3 contains 14 residues. Here the CDR3 reads CASSYGWASSPLHF. As DNA, the CDR3 is TGTGCCAGCAGTTACGGCTGGGCGAGTTCACCCCTCCACTTT.

The V and J genes are TRBV4-1 and TRBJ2-3, with 13 bases fitting TRBD2. In germline, CDR1 is MGHRA, CDR2 YSYEKL. V shed 2 bases and J 9 bases; nucleotides not matched to a gene: 5. This CDR3 comprises 15 residues. The CDR3 loop is CASSQILAGGHTQYF. The CDR3 DNA reads TGCGCCAGCAGCCAAATACTAGCGGGGGGGCACACGCAGTATTTT.

The CDR3 DNA reads TGTGCCTGGAGTGCCGGGACAGGTTACGAGCAGTACTTC. Translated, it gives CAWSAGTGYEQYF. The chain uses TRBV30 and TRBJ2-7; 8 positions match TRBD1. The germline gives CDR1 GTSNPN, CDR2 SVGIG (reference sequence). The ends lost 1 base at V and 4 bases at J; junction bases unmatched: 3. The CDR3 runs 13 residues.

The chain is built from TRBV5-6 and TRBJ2-2; D ambiguous. V lost 4 bases and J lost 5, with 15 bases in between. The CDR3 spans 15 residues. In germline, CDR1 is SGHDT, CDR2 YYEEEE. The CDR3 sequence is CASSLWYRWTGELFF. The CDR3 DNA reads TGTGCCAGCAGCCTTTGGTACAGATGGACCGGGGAGCTGTTTTTT. Drawing the rest from reference TRBV5-6 and TRBJ2-2, the complete variable domain is DAGVTQSPTHLIKTRGQQVTLRCSPKSGHDTVSWYQQALGQGPQFIFQYYEEEERQRGNFPDRFSGHQFPNYSSELNVNALLLGDSALYLCASSLWYRWTGELFFGEGSRLTVL.

The rearrangement uses TRBV5-1 and TRBJ1-2; possible D gene TRBD1, 5 bases. Looked up from germline, CDR1 is SGHRS and CDR2 is YFSETQ. The CDR3 is 16 residues long. V was shortened by 0 bases and J by 3 bases, with 15 bases between the two germline ends. CDR3 protein: CASSLATGAPYYGYTF. DNA of the CDR3: TGCGCCAGCAGCTTGGCCACAGGAGCCCCCTACTATGGCTACACCTTC. Variable domain in full (rest from reference TRBV5-1 and TRBJ1-2): KAGVTQTPRYLIKTRGQQVTLSCSPISGHRSVSWYQQTPGQGLQFLFEYFSETQRNKGNFPGRFSGRQFSNSRSEMNVSTLELGDSALYLCASSLATGAPYYGYTFGSGTRLTVV.

This chain uses TRBV11-2 with TRBJ1-1; 8 bases line up with TRBD1. The CDR3 is 18 amino acids. Germline lookup yields CDR1 SGHAT and CDR2 FQNNGV. The trim removed 6 bases at V and 2 bases at J, leaving 17 bases unmatched. For the CDR3, the DNA is TGTGCCAGCAGGCCACGGGATAAGACAGGGGTTATCAACACTGAAGCTTTCTTT. Amino acids: CASRPRDKTGVINTEAFF.

The chain recombines TRBV3-1 (or the pseudogene TRBV3-2) with TRBJ1-1, with D perhaps matching TRBD1 (5 bases). V was trimmed by 1 base and J by 12 bases, leaving 18 bases between them. The CDR3 contains 14 residues. The germline V gene encodes CDR1 LGHDT and CDR2 YNNKEL (reference sequence). In DNA form, the CDR3 reads TGTGCCAGCAGCCAAGCCCCGGCGGGGGGGAAGACTTTCTTT. This encodes CASSQAPAGGKTFF.

The gene calls are TRBV5-1 and TRBJ2-2; 12 bases agree with TRBD1. This CDR3 comprises 17 residues. The J segment lost 2 bases and the V segment lost 4 bases, leaving 6 bases of the junction unmatched. CDR1 and CDR2 from the germline V gene are SGHRS and YFSETQ. The CDR3 sequence is CASSPGQGALNTGELFF. The CDR3 DNA is TGCGCCAGCAGCCCGGGACAGGGGGCGCTTAACACCGGGGAGCTGTTTTTT.

The chain employs TRBV5-6 and TRBJ1-3, with 7 nucleotides matching TRBD1. CDR3 size: 17 residues. Trimming at V came to 4 bases and at J to 0 bases, leaving 10 bases not matched to a gene. Per the germline V gene, CDR1 is SGHDT and CDR2 is YYEEEE. The CDR3 loop reads CASSIRQGLHSGNTIYF. The CDR3, as DNA: TGTGCCAGCAGCATCCGACAGGGCCTTCACTCTGGAAACACCATATATTTT.